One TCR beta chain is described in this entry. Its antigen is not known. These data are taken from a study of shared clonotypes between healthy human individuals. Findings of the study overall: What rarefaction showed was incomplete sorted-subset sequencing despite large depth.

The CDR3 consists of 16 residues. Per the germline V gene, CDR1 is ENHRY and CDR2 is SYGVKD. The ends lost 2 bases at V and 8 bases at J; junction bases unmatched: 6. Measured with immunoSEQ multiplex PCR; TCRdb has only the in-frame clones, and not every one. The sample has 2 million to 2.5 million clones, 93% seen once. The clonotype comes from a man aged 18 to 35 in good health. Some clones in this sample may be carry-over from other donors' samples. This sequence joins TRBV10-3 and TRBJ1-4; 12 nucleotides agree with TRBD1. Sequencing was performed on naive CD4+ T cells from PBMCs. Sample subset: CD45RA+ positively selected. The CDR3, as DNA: TGTGCCATCAGTGAGGCGGGACAGGGGGCGGGAGAAAAACTGTTTTTT. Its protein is CAISEAGQGAGEKLFF.